This T cell receptor (beta chain) is from a study of OX40 agonist ivuxolimab in advanced cancers. About the full investigation: Ivuxolimab, which targeted the costimulatory receptor OX40 (CD134), was an agonistic, fully human IgG2 monoclonal antibody. Intravenous ivuxolimab was administered to patients every 2 weeks at six dose levels: 0.01, 0.1, 0.3, 1.5, 3 and 10 mg/kg. Of the roughly 51 patients in dose escalation, approximately 20 had hepatocellular carcinoma, roughly 15 had melanoma, 9 had renal cell carcinoma and 9 had head and neck cancer. In the dose-escalation cohort, around four fifths of patients were male, and the mean age was about 55 years, with a range of about 20 to 90. Patients were allowed to have had prior anti-PD-1, anti-PD-L1 or anti-CTLA-4 therapy, and around 41% of the dose-escalation patients had previously received checkpoint inhibitors. Partial responses occurred in three dose-escalation patients, of whom one had hepatocellular carcinoma and two had cutaneous melanoma. Peripheral TCRbeta sequencing was intended to test whether TCR sequence diversity was altered and clonal T-cell expansion was caused by ivuxolimab. The paper covers the monotherapy dose-escalation part of the phase I ivuxolimab trial, which included N of about 50 patients.

For sequencing of the TCRbeta CDR3 region, genomic DNA was extracted from the sorted cells. The immunoSEQ Assay was used for sequencing of TCRbeta CDR3 regions. TCRdb took over this immuneACCESS table, retaining in-frame rearrangements with V and J assigned. Such tables are incomplete; in checked studies, under half of the missing clones stem from an unresolved V gene, and the remainder is unexplained. The sample table lists some 66,000 clones, about 88% of them with a count of one. About 0.25% of the sample lies in the top ten. Here is what the overall study found, with its caveats: At doses from 0.1 to 3.0 mg/kg, clonal expansion was seen in both CD4+ and CD8+ blood T cells between baseline and week 6. Which antigens the clonally expanded peripheral T cells were specific for was not determined. In the 0.1-3.0 mg/kg groups, partial responders were among the patients with the lowest normalized peripheral clonal expansion, particularly in CD8+ T cells. After ivuxolimab, more expanded clones were found on average in CD8+ T cells than in CD4+ T cells. Low levels of normalized T-cell clonal expansion were also seen in some patients who did not respond.

The trial excluded patients who had a history of autoimmune disease or were on systemic immunosuppression. Peripheral blood for TCR sequencing was collected from all dose cohorts at baseline, on cycle 4 day 1, and on cycle 7 day 1. The samples were drawn from a first-in-human, open-label, multicenter phase I dose-escalation trial of ivuxolimab. Adults with locally advanced or metastatic melanoma, renal cell, hepatocellular, or head and neck squamous cell carcinoma were enrolled in the trial. Before TCR sequencing, CD4+ and CD8+ T cells were separately sorted from peripheral blood. Via the germline V gene, CDR1 is SNHLY and CDR2 FYNNEI. The cysteine opens and the phenylalanine closes a CDR3 of 16 amino acids. The kept DNA is CDR3 alone, 48 bases in frame from the first base. V is trimmed back by 4 bases and J by 0 bases, and the junction contains 2 bases that no gene match accounts for. A single count supports this clone. The antigen this receptor binds is unknown. Base qualities are not at hand, and no much larger clone is one base apart.

The sequences come from CD4+ or CD8+ T cells sorted from blood, collected in a trial of the OX40 agonist ivuxolimab. Rearrangement joined TRBV2 to TRBJ2-3; 12 junctional bases match TRBD2. The clonotype comes from an adult with an advanced solid tumor such as melanoma, head and neck, liver or kidney cancer. The CDR3 protein sequence reads: CASSAGLAGSTDTQYF. The sequence in DNA is TGTGCCAGCAGTGCGGGACTAGCGGGTAGCACAGATACGCAGTATTTT.